This note documents a single TCR beta chain sequence. The CDR3 is 14 residues long. Sequencing was performed with immunoSEQ multiplex PCR; in TCRdb, only in-frame clones are kept and a portion is missing. Of about 480,000 clones listed, about 91% were seen once; the top ten hold roughly 0.9%. This entry is derived from a study of blood T cell repertoires in COVID-19. The source is a man in his late teens or twenties with COVID-19, enrolled during active disease. The chain is built from TRBV21-1 and TRBJ2-5; the D call TRBD2 from the table was never checked on the DNA. TRBV21-1 is a pseudogene locus. Sequencing was carried out using peripheral blood. The CDR3 coding sequence is TGTGCCAGCAGCAAAGCTGCGGACCAAGAGACCCAGTACTTC. Translating gives CASSKAADQETQYF.